The 4 T cell receptor beta chains listed next were all sequenced from one sample in a study of T cells after yellow fever vaccination (dated by TCRdb to about 2019). This sample's treatment or condition label indicates: live attenuated yellow fever vaccine strain. The library was made by 5' RACE. Reads for this sample came from an Illumina NovaSeq 6000. TCRdb applied fastp at Q25 and MiXCR to the public reads, then kept only in-frame beta chains. All rows with the same CDR3 protein become a single entry with the most common DNA and genes. In all, the sample holds about 130,000 distinct CDR3 sequences, and 7.5% to 10% of those were seen once. Clones ranked in the top ten supply almost 40% of the sample. The specimen was CD8+ T cells sorted from PBMCs, collected on the day of the yellow fever booster vaccination. The source is a man between 18 and 35 years old who received the YFV17D yellow fever vaccine.

This chain uses TRBV10-3 with TRBJ2-1; D uncertain. The germline CDR1 and CDR2 sequences are ENHRY and SYGVKD. The ends were cut back, 10 bases at V and 2 bases at J, with 9 bases in the middle. The CDR3 sequence is 12 residues long. CDR3 region: CATLDTYNEQFF. CDR3 sequence (DNA): TGTGCCACTCTTGACACCTACAATGAGCAGTTCTTC.

This clonotype was detected only a few times. The rearrangement links TRBV27 to TRBJ2-3; D is undetermined. Germline V gene data show CDR1 as MNHEY and CDR2 as SMNVEV (reference sequence). V lost 2 bases, J lost 7 bases, and 10 bases lay in between. CDR3 length: 13 amino acids. In nucleotides, the CDR3 is TGTGCCAGCAGTTTAATAGGTCTCAATACGCAGTATTTT. It is translated as CASSLIGLNTQYF.

This clonotype has a handful of counts. The genes are TRBV5-1 and TRBJ2-5; maybe TRBD1 (5 bases). V lost 0 bases to trimming and J lost 5 bases, with 11 bases between them. Germline CDR1 SGHRS, CDR2 YFSETQ. The CDR3 extends over 14 amino acids. The CDR3 is CASSLEQGRETQYF. In DNA, the CDR3 is TGCGCCAGCAGCTTGGAGCAGGGAAGGGAGACCCAGTACTTC.

Only a few counts were recorded for this clonotype. V and J are TRBV4-3 and TRBJ1-1; D remains ambiguous. Looked up from germline, CDR1 is LGHNA and CDR2 is YSLEER. This CDR3 region has 13 residues. V was trimmed by 1 base and J by 1 base, leaving 4 bases between them. CDR3: CASSQGQNTEAFF. In DNA, the CDR3 is TGCGCCAGCAGCCAAGGACAGAACACTGAAGCTTTCTTT.